A single T cell receptor (beta chain) is shown here with its context. Antigen: not known. This entry belongs to a study of monozygotic twins with inflammatory bowel disease. Study results and caveats: Patient repertoire variability may have increased through differing immunosuppressive treatments.

The unique tags termed UMIs, each holding a 6-nucleotide sample barcode, were added by means of template switching. Reanalyzing the 5' RACE reads, TCRdb keeps one entry per CDR3 protein, without DNA. The sample table sets out 420,000 or so distinct CDR3 sequences. What was sequenced was blood. This clonotype originated in a human donor with ulcerative colitis or Crohn's disease, or a healthy co-twin of an affected twin (not recorded which).

Here the CDR3 reads CASNKGLNEKLFF. The chain recombines TRBV2 with TRBJ1-4; there is no DNA to check the TCRdb D call of TRBD1. Looked up from germline, CDR1 is SNHLY and CDR2 is FYNNEI. This CDR3 is 13 amino acids long.